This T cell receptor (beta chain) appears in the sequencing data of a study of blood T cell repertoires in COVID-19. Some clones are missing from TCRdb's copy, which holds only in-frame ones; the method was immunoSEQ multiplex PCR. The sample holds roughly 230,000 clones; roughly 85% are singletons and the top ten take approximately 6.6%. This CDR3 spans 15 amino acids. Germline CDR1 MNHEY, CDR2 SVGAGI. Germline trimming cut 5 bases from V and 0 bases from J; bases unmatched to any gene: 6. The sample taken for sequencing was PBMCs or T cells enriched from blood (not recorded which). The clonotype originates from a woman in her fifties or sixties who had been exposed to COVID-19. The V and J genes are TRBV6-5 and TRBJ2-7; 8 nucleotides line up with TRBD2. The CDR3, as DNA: TGTGCCAGCAGTCCCTTAGCGGGATTCTCCTACGAGCAGTACTTC. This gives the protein CASSPLAGFSYEQYF.